The T cell receptor (beta chain) under discussion was sequenced for a study of blood T cells in healthy people across ages. Findings and caveats of the study: The study could not conclusively compare naive and antigen-experienced cells, given its unsorted PBMCs. Naive T cell percentage and TCR beta diversity correlated strongly.

Using a J-beta primer mix together with a sample-barcoded 5' primer, a second PCR was run for roughly 6 to 11 cycles. Each CDR3 protein gets one entry after TCRdb re-called the 5' RACE reads with MiXCR. Of 550,000 to 800,000 distinct CDR3 sequences listed, under 25% are singletons. For this clonotype: No antigen is known for it.

CDR1 and CDR2 from the germline V gene are KGHSH and LQKENI. Trimming removed 1 base from V and 4 bases from J; junction bases left unmatched: 0. The CDR3 is 14 amino acids. Individuals who donated were healthy Caucasians from Russia aged about 6 to 100. Material: blood. The TCR sequence derives from a man between 65 and 85 years old in good health. The chain recombines TRBV18 with TRBJ2-5; TRBD1 matches at 10 bases. The CDR3 loop is CASSPRTGGETQYF. CDR3 coding DNA: TGTGCCAGCTCACCACGGACAGGGGGAGAGACCCAGTACTTC.